Listed here are 24 T cell receptor beta chains from one sample, sequenced in a study of CD8 T cells in Susac syndrome. Random hexamers were used to reverse transcribe about 0.45 to 1 ug of RNA. MiXCR was run by TCRdb on the immunoSEQ multiplex PCR reads, yielding one entry per CDR3 protein. This sample has a few thousand distinct CDR3 sequences, with over 65% found just once. Staining with CD27 and CD45RA was used to define memory subsets for TEMRA sorting. The specimen sequenced was CD8+ TEMRA cells from PBMCs. Stated subset: FACS-sorted terminally differentiated effector memory CD8+ T cells re-expressing CD45RA (CD8+ TEMRA). These receptors all stem from a human donor with Susac syndrome.

The gene calls are TRBV6-1 and TRBJ2-5, with 11 positions matching TRBD2. CDR1 and CDR2 from the germline V gene are MNHNS and SASEGT. There are 18 residues in the CDR3. With V trimmed by 3 bases and J by 4 bases, 13 bases remained unmatched. CDR3 in DNA: TGTGCCAGCAGTGAGCTAGCGGGAGGAGGATTAGTGAGAGAGACCCAGTACTTC. Translated, it gives CASSELAGGGLVRETQYF.

The gene calls are TRBV28 and TRBJ2-7, with D hard to call. The CDR3 consists of 12 residues. V was shortened by 2 bases and J by 5 bases, with 7 bases between the two germline ends. Germline V gene data show CDR1 as MDHEN and CDR2 as SYDVKM. Written as DNA, the CDR3 is TGTGCCAGCAGTTTAATTGGGGACGAGCAGTACTTC. This gives the protein CASSLIGDEQYF.

As for this clonotype: It may be a read error: a sequence one base away is much more abundant. V is TRBV25-1 and J is TRBJ2-7; a weak D match, TRBD1 (6 bases). CDR3 length: 15 amino acids. Germline V lookup: CDR1 MGHDK, CDR2 SYGVNS. Trimming removed 4 bases at V and 5 bases at J, with 18 bases between. CDR3 protein: CASSAGVREWDEQYF. The CDR3 DNA follows: TGTGCCAGCAGTGCAGGGGTCAGGGAATGGGACGAGCAGTACTTC.

The chain has TRBV6-4 and TRBJ2-3, with D possibly matching TRBD2 (6 bases). V was pared by 4 bases and J by 1 base, with 6 bases between. The CDR3 sequence is 13 residues long. Germline V gene data show CDR1 as MRHNA and CDR2 as SNTAGT. In DNA form, the CDR3 reads TGTGCCAGCAGTGCTAGCGGCACAGATACGCAGTATTTT. It specifies CASSASGTDTQYF.

This sequence joins TRBV29-1 and TRBJ2-7; no firm D call. Germline CDR1 and CDR2: SQVTM and ANQGSEA. With 1 base removed from V and 7 bases from J, the gap between germline ends came to 14 bases. The CDR3 contains 13 residues. CDR3: CSVEVGRAGEQYF. CDR3 nucleotide sequence: TGCAGCGTTGAAGTTGGTCGGGCAGGAGAGCAGTACTTC.

The chain couples TRBV7-3 to TRBJ2-1; tentatively, D is TRBD2 (6 bases). V lost 6 bases, J lost 7 bases, and 13 bases lay in between. Germline CDR1 and CDR2: SGHTA and FQGTGA. The CDR3 runs to 13 residues. The CDR3 is CASSSGERNEQFF. Here the CDR3 DNA reads TGTGCCAGCAGTTCGGGGGAAAGGAATGAGCAGTTCTTC.

This chain joins TRBV29-1 and TRBJ2-7, with unresolved D. CDR3 size: 13 residues. Trimming shortened V by 7 bases and J by 0 bases, and 13 bases separated the two germline ends. Germline assignment: CDR1 SQVTM and CDR2 ANQGSEA. The CDR3: CSESCKYSYEQYF. CDR3 DNA: TGCAGCGAGTCATGCAAGTACTCCTACGAGCAGTACTTC.

The J gene is TRBJ2-2, the V gene TRBV6-4; D is uncertain. Between the trimmed V and J ends, which lost 0 bases and 3 bases, there was a span of 2 bases. Per the germline V gene, CDR1 is MRHNA and CDR2 is SNTAGT. The CDR3 consists of 13 residues. The CDR3 region has the DNA TGTGCCAGCAGTGACTCGGACACCGGGGAGCTGTTTTTT. It yields the protein CASSDSDTGELFF.

The CDR3 here is CASGRDPYNEQFF. The DNA of the CDR3 is TGTGCCAGCGGGAGGGACCCCTACAATGAGCAGTTCTTC. The V and J genes are TRBV7-9 and TRBJ2-1; 7 bases match TRBD2. The germline V gene encodes CDR1 SEHNR and CDR2 FQNEAQ (reference sequence). Germline trimming cut 8 bases from V and 2 bases from J; bases unmatched to any gene: 3. The CDR3 runs to 13 residues.

The chain carries TRBV19 and TRBJ2-1; maybe TRBD2 (6 bases). Germline values: CDR1 LNHDA, CDR2 SQIVND (reference sequence). The CDR3 length is 14 residues. V gave up 1 base and J gave up 9 bases, with 13 bases separating them. CDR3 in amino acids: CASSIGQLGSEQFF. CDR3 in DNA: TGTGCCAGTAGTATAGGCCAGCTCGGGAGTGAGCAGTTCTTC. The full variable domain, its missing parts supplied by reference TRBV19 and TRBJ2-1, is DGGITQSPKYLFRKEGQNVTLSCEQNLNHDAMYWYRQDPGQGLRLIYYSQIVNDFQKGDIAEGYSVSREKKESFPLTVTSAQKNPTAFYLCASSIGQLGSEQFFGPGTRLTVL.

This clonotype has just one count. V and J are TRBV11-2 and TRBJ2-5; 13 bases fit TRBD2. The CDR3 has 16 residues. Per the germline V gene, CDR1 is SGHAT and CDR2 is FQNNGV. After removal of 3 bases from V and 10 bases from J, the junction contained 11 bases not matched to a gene. CDR3 loop: CASSLSPGTSGNGQYF. The CDR3 DNA sequence: TGTGCCAGCAGCTTGTCACCCGGGACTAGCGGGAACGGCCAGTACTTC.

This clonotype is large. The chain employs TRBV7-9 and TRBJ1-4, with D unclear. The CDR3 spans 16 residues. The V and J ends lost 3 bases and 3 bases respectively, with 14 bases between them. Germline CDR1 reads SEHNR; CDR2 reads FQNEAQ (reference sequence). DNA of the CDR3: TGTGCCAGCAGCTTCTCGGATTGGCAGCCTAATGAAAAACTGTTTTTT. It codes for CASSFSDWQPNEKLFF. Supplemented by reference TRBV7-9 and TRBJ1-4, the full variable domain reads DTGVSQNPRHKITKRGQNVTFRCDPISEHNRLYWYRQTLGQGPEFLTYFQNEAQLEKSRLLSDRFSAERPKGSFSTLEIQRTEQGDSAMYLCASSFSDWQPNEKLFFGSGTQLSVL.

This chain connects TRBV6-5 to TRBJ1-4, with 7 bases lining up with TRBD1. V was pared by 6 bases and J by 4 bases, with 5 bases of the junction left unmatched. This CDR3 has 14 amino acids. Germline loops: CDR1 MNHEY, CDR2 SVGAGI. CDR3 sequence (DNA): TGTGCCAGCAGCCTGGGACAGCTTAATGAAAAACTGTTTTTT. Translated: CASSLGQLNEKLFF.

The rearrangement joins TRBV29-1 to TRBJ2-3, with TRBD1 matching over 12 bases. From germline, CDR1 is SQVTM and CDR2 ANQGSEA. The CDR3 covers 14 residues. Trimming removed 7 bases from V and 10 bases from J; junction bases left unmatched: 12. CDR3 loop: CSGRPGQGALAQYF. The CDR3 nucleotides read TGCAGCGGGAGGCCGGGACAGGGGGCGCTGGCGCAGTATTTT.

This clonotype showed up just once. The chain combines TRBV19 with TRBJ1-2, with D uncertain. Deletions cut 0 bases from V and 1 base from J, with 15 bases between. Looked up from germline, CDR1 is LNHDA and CDR2 is SQIVND (reference sequence). This CDR3 spans 17 amino acids. CDR3: CASSIDIPDALNYGYTF. CDR3 in DNA: TGTGCCAGTAGTATAGATATCCCAGACGCCCTTAACTATGGCTACACCTTC.

The chain carries TRBV27 and TRBJ2-7; D is ambiguous. V was trimmed by 2 bases and J by 3 bases, leaving 8 bases between them. This CDR3 comprises 13 residues. The germline V gene has CDR1 MNHEY and CDR2 SMNVEV (reference sequence). CDR3 in amino acids: CASSLGPHYEQYF. The DNA for the CDR3 is TGTGCCAGCAGTTTAGGGCCCCACTACGAGCAGTACTTC.

The chain is built from TRBV6-2 or TRBV6-3 and TRBJ2-7; TRBD2 is a possible D gene (5 bases). The CDR3 length is 13 residues. The V and J ends lost 6 bases and 2 bases respectively, with 11 bases between them. Germline V CDR1 and CDR2: MNHEY, SVGEGT. The CDR3 coding sequence is TGTGCCAGCAGCGAGGGCCCACCCTACGAGCAGTACTTC. Encoded protein: CASSEGPPYEQYF.

The chain links TRBV19 to TRBJ2-6; D unclear. CDR3 length: 17 amino acids. Trimming left V 3 bases short and J 2 bases short, with 14 bases between. CDR1 and CDR2 (germline): LNHDA, SQIVND (reference sequence). CDR3 amino acids: CASSMADGWAGANVLTF. DNA for the CDR3: TGTGCCAGTAGTATGGCAGACGGATGGGCTGGGGCCAACGTCCTGACTTTC.

The chain uses TRBV21-1 and TRBJ2-5; the D call of TRBD1 is as the table states it, not checked on the DNA. TRBV21-1 has pseudogene status. The CDR3 is 23 amino acids. Here the CDR3 DNA reads TGTGCCAGCAGCCTGAGGGGGCCGGCGAGGCGTCGAGGGGGCGTCGGGTACCAAGAGACCCAGTACTTC. Protein: CASSLRGPARRRGGVGYQETQYF.

This clonotype has just a few counts. This sequence joins TRBV2 and TRBJ2-5; D remains unclear. Germline loops: CDR1 SNHLY, CDR2 FYNNEI. Trimming took 4 bases from V and 5 from J, leaving 14 bases between them. The CDR3 has 14 residues. The CDR3 nucleotides are TGTGCCAGCAGTGTGATTGAGGATTCGGAGACCCAGTACTTC. Translation gives CASSVIEDSETQYF.

The CDR3 region has the DNA TGTGCCACCAGCCGACCACAGGGGGCGTCGGATGAGCAGTTCTTC. It yields the protein CATSRPQGASDEQFF. V is TRBV15 and J is TRBJ2-1; 9 nucleotides line up with TRBD1. The CDR3 length is 15 residues. Germline V CDR1 and CDR2: LNHNV, YYDKDF (reference sequence). V lost 5 bases, J lost 8 bases, and 10 bases stayed unmatched.

The chain has TRBV2 and TRBJ1-5; D is uncertain. V lost 2 bases to trimming and J lost 2 bases, with 4 bases between them. From germline, CDR1 is SNHLY and CDR2 FYNNEI. The CDR3 runs to 13 residues. Written as DNA, the CDR3 is TGTGCCAGCAGTGAAATCGGCAATCAGCCCCAGCATTTT. Amino acid sequence: CASSEIGNQPQHF.

The rearrangement links TRBV20-1 to TRBJ1-4, with no clear D. The V gene's germline CDR1 is DFQATT and CDR2 SNEGSKA (reference sequence). V lost 1 base and J lost 7, with 19 bases in between. The CDR3 totals 16 residues. The CDR3 nucleotides are TGCAGTGCTAGAGTGGGGTCCTCGGCCGGCCGTGAAAAACTGTTTTTT. Protein: CSARVGSSAGREKLFF.

The chain carries TRBV28 and TRBJ1-1; no clear D gene. Between the trimmed V and J ends, which lost 8 bases and 0 bases, there was a span of 22 bases. The CDR3 runs 17 residues. The germline V gene has CDR1 MDHEN and CDR2 SYDVKM. The CDR3 bases are TGTGCCAGCGTTTTCGAAGGAGGTTGGCTTATGAACACTGAAGCTTTCTTT. Translating gives CASVFEGGWLMNTEAFF.